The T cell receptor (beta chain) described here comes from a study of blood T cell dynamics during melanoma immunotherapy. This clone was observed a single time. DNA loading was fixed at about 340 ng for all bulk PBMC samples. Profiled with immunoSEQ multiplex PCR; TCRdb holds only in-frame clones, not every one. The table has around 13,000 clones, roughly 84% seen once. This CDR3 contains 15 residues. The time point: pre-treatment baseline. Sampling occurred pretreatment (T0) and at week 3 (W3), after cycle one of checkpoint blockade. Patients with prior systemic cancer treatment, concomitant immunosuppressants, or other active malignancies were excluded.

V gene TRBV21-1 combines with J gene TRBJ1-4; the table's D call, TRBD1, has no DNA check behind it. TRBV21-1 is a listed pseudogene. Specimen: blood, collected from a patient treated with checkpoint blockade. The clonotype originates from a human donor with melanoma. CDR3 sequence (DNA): TGTGCCAGCAGCAAGGGGACAGGGAGGGTTAAAAAACTGTTTTTT. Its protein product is CASSKGTGRVKKLFF.